The clone carrying this T cell receptor beta chain has only one observation. Its target is not known. These data belong to a study of blood T cells in healthy people across ages. CDR1 is KGHSH and CDR2 is LQKENI in the germline V gene. The CDR3 loop spans 15 amino acids. The ends lost 3 bases at V and 7 bases at J; junction bases unmatched: 9. It was with a sample-barcoded 5' primer and a J-beta primer mix that a second PCR of about 6 to 12 cycles was run. Each single sample gave us at least 2.5 million CDR3-containing paired-end reads. From the 5' RACE reads, TCRdb called clonotypes with MiXCR, one entry per CDR3 protein. The sample has about 670,000 distinct CDR3 sequences, approximately 52% seen once. Study-level findings and limits: TCR beta diversity per million T cells fell roughly linearly with age. Versus aged donors, long-lived donors had higher diversity and more naive CD4+ cells.

This receptor was taken from an elderly woman in good health. J is TRBJ1-5 and V is TRBV18; 7 bases are shared with TRBD1. Input material: blood. The CDR3 DNA sequence: TGTGCCAGCTCACCCATGACAGGGCTGGGACAGCCCCAGCATTTT. This translates into CASSPMTGLGQPQHF.